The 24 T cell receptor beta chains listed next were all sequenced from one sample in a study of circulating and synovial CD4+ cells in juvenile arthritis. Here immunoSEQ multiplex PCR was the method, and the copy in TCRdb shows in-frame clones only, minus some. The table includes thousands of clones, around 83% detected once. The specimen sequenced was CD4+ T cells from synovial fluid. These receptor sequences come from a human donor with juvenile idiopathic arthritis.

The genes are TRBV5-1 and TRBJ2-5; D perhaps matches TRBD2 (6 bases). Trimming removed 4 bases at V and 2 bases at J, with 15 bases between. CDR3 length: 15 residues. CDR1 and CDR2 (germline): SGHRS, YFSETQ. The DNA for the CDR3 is TGCGCCAGCAGCGGAGGACCAAGCGGGCAAGAGACCCAGTACTTC. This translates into CASSGGPSGQETQYF.

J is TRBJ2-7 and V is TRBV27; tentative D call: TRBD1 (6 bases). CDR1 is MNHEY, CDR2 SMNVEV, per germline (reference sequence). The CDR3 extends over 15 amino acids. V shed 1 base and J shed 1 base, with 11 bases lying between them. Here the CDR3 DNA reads TGTGCCAGCAGTTTATTCCCGGACAGTTCCTACGAGCAGTACTTC. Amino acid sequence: CASSLFPDSSYEQYF.

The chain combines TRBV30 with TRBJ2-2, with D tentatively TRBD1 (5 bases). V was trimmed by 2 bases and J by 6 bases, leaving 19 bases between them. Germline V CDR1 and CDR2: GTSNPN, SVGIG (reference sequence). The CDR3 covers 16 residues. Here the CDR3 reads CAWSSNLGIGAGELFF. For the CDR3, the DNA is TGTGCCTGGAGTTCAAATCTAGGGATAGGGGCCGGGGAGCTGTTTTTT. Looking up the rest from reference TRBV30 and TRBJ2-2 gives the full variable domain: SQTIHQWPATLVQPVGSPLSLECTVEGTSNPNLYWYRQAAGRGLQLLFYSVGIGQISSEVPQNLSASRPQDRQFILSSKKLLLSDSGFYLCAWSSNLGIGAGELFFGEGSRLTVL.

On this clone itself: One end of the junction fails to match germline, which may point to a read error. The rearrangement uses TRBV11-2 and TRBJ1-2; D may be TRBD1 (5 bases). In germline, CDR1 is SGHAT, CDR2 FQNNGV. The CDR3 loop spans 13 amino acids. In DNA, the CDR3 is TGTGCCAGCAGCCTAGACAGAAACTATGGCTACACCTTC. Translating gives CASSLDRNYGYTF.

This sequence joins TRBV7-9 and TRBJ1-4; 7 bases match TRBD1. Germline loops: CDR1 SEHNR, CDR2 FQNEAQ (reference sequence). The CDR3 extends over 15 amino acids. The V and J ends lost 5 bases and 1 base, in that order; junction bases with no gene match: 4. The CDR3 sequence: CASSPDRVTNEKLFF. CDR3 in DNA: TGTGCCAGCAGCCCCGACAGGGTAACTAATGAAAAACTGTTTTTT.

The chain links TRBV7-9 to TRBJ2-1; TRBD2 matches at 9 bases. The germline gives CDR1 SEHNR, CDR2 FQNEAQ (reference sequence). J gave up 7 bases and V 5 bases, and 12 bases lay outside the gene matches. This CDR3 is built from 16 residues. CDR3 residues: CASSRRAGGPGNEQFF. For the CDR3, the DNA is TGTGCCAGCAGCCGCCGGGCGGGAGGGCCAGGAAATGAGCAGTTCTTC.

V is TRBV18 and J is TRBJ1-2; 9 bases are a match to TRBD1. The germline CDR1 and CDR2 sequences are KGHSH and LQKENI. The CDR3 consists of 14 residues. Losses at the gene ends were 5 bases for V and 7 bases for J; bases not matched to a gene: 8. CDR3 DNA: TGTGCCAGCTCAGCGGGACAGGGAATGTCTGGCTACACCTTC. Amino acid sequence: CASSAGQGMSGYTF.

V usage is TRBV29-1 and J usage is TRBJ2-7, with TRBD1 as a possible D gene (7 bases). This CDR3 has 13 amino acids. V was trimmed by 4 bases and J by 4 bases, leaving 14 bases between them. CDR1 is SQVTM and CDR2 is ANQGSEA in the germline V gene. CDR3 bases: TGCAGCGTTGCTTTACAGGGGACTTACGAGCAGTACTTC. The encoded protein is CSVALQGTYEQYF.

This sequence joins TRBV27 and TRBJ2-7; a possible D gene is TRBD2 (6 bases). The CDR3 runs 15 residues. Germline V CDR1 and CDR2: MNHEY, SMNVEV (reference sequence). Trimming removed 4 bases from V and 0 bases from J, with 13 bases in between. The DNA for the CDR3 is TGTGCCAGCAGTTCACCGGGACTCAGCTCCTACGAGCAGTACTTC. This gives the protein CASSSPGLSSYEQYF.

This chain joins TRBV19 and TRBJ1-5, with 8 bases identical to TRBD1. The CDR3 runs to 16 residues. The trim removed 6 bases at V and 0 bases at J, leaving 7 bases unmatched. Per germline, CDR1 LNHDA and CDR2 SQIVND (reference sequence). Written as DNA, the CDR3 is TGTGCCAGTAGGTCCGGGACAGGCTATAGCAATCAGCCCCAGCATTTT. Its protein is CASRSGTGYSNQPQHF.

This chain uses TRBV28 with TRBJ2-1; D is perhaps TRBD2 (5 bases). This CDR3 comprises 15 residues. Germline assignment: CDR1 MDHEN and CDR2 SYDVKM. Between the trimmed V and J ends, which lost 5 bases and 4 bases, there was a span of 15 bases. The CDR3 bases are TGTGCCAGCAGTAGGGTTGGGAGCGGATACAATGAGCAGTTCTTC. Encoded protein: CASSRVGSGYNEQFF.

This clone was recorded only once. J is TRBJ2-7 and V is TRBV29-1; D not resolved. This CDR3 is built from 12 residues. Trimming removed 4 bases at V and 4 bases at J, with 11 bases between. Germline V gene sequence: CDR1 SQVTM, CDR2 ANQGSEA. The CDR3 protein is CSVVVSSYEQYF. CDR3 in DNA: TGCAGCGTTGTTGTTTCTTCTTACGAGCAGTACTTC.

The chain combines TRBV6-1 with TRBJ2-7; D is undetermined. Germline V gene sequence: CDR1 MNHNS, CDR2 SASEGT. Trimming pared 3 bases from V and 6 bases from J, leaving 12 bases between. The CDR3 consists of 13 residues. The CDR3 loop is CASSELFSSEQYF. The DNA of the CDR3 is TGTGCCAGCAGTGAGCTTTTCTCCAGCGAGCAGTACTTC.

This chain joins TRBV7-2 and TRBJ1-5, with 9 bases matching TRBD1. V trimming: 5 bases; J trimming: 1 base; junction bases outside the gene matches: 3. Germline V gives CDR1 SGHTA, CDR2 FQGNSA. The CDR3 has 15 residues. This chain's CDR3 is CASSLQGASNQPQHF. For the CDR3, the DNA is TGTGCCAGCAGCCTACAGGGGGCGAGCAATCAGCCCCAGCATTTT.

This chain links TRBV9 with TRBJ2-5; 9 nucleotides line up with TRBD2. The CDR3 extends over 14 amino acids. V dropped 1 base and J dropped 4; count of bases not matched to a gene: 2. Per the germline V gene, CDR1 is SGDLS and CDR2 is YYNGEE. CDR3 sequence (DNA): TGTGCCAGCAGCGTACTAGCGGGATTAGAGACCCAGTACTTC. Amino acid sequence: CASSVLAGLETQYF.

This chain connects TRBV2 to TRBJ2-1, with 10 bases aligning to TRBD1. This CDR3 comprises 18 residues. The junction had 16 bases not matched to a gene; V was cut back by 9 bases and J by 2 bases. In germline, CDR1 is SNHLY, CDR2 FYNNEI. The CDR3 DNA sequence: TGTGCCAGGCGGGACAGGGGTTCAACTAGCGCAACCTACAATGAGCAGTTCTTC. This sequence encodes CARRDRGSTSATYNEQFF.

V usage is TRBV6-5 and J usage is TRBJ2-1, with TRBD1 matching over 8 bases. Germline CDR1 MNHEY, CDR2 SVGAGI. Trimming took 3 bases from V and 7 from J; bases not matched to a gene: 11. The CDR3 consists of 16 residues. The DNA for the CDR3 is TGTGCCAGCAGTTATCAGCAGGGGGCGCGGGGAAATGAGCAGTTCTTC. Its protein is CASSYQQGARGNEQFF.

The CDR3 here is CASSTTDRGYEQYF. The DNA for the CDR3 is TGTGCCAGCAGCACGACGGACAGGGGATACGAGCAGTACTTC. The V call is TRBV21-1, the J call TRBJ2-7; the listed D gene, TRBD1, was not tested against the DNA. TRBV21-1 is a known pseudogene. CDR3 length: 14 residues.

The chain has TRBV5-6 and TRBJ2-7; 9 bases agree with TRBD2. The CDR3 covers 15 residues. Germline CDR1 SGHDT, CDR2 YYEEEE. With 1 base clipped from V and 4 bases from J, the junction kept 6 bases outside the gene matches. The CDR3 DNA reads TGTGCCAGCAGCTTGATCCTAGCGGGGACATACGAGCAGTACTTC. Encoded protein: CASSLILAGTYEQYF.

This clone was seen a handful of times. The CDR3 is CASSIVGDSYEQYF. The DNA for the CDR3 is TGTGCCAGTAGTATAGTAGGGGACTCCTACGAGCAGTACTTC. The genes are TRBV19 and TRBJ2-7; D perhaps matches TRBD1 (5 bases). Trimming pared 1 base from V and 0 bases from J, leaving 7 bases between. CDR1 is LNHDA, CDR2 SQIVND, per germline (reference sequence). The CDR3 is made up of 14 amino acids.

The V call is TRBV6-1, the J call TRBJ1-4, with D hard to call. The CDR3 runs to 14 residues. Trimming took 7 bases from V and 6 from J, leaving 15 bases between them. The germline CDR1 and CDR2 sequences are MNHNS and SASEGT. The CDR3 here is CASMRERRDEKLFF. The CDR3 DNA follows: TGTGCCAGCATGAGGGAGCGGAGGGATGAAAAACTGTTTTTT.

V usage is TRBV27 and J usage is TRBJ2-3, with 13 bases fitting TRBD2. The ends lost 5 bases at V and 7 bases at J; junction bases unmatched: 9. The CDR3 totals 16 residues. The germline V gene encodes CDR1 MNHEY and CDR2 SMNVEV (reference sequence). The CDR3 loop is CASSRTSGGGRYTQYF. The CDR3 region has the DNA TGTGCCAGCAGTCGGACTAGCGGGGGAGGGAGGTATACGCAGTATTTT.

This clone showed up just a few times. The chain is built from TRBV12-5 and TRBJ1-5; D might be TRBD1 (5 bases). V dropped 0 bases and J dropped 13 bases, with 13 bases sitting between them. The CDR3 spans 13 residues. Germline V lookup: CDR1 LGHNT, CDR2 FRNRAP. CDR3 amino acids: CASGLVRGEDQHF. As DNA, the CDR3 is TGTGCTAGTGGTTTGGTAAGAGGGGAGGATCAGCATTTT.

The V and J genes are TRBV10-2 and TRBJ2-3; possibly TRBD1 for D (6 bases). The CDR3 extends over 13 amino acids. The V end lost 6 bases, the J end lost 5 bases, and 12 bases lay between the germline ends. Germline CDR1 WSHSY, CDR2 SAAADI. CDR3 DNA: TGCGCCAGCAGGACCCAAGGGGGAGATACGCAGTATTTT. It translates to CASRTQGGDTQYF.